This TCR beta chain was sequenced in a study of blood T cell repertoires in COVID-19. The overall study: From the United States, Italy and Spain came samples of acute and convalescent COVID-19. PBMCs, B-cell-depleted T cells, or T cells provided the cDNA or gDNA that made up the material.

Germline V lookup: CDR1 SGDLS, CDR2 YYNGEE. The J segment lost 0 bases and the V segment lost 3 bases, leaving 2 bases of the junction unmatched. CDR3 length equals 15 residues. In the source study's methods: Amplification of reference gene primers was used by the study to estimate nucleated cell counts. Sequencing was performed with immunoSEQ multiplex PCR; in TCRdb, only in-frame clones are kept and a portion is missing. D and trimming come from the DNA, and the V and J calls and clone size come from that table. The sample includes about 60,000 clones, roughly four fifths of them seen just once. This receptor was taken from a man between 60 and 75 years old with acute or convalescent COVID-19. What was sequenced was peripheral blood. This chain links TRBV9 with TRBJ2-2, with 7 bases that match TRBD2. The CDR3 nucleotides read TGTGCCAGCAGCGGGGAGGGTTCGAACACCGGGGAGCTGTTTTTT. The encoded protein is CASSGEGSNTGELFF.